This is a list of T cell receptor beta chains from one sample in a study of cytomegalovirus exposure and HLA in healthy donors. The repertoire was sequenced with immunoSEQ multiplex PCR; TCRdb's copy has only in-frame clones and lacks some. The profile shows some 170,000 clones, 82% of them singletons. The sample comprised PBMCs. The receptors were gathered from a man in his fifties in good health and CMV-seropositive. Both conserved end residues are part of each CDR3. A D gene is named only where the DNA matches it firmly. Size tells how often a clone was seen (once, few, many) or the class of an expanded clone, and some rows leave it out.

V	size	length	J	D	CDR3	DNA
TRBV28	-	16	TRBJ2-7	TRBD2	CASIKRGGASSYEQYF	TGTGCCAGCATAAAGCGGGGGGGCGCCTCTTCCTACGAGCAGTACTTC
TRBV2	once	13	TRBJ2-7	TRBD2	CATGLAGDYEQYF	TGTGCCACTGGACTAGCGGGAGACTACGAGCAGTACTTC
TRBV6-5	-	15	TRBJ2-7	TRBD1	CASSQGGTGAYEQYF	TGTGCCAGCAGCCAAGGCGGGACAGGGGCCTACGAGCAGTACTTC
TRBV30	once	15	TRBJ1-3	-	CAWSVAGLGVSTIYF	TGTGCCTGGAGTGTAGCTGGGCTCGGGGTCTCCACCATATATTTT
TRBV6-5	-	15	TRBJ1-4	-	CASSYTTGTNEKLFF	TGTGCCAGCAGTTACACTACAGGGACTAATGAAAAACTGTTTTTT
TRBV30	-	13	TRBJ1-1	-	CARDEGLNTEAFF	TGTGCCCGCGACGAGGGCCTGAACACTGAAGCTTTCTTT
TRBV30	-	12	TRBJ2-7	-	CAWSVRGYEQYF	TGTGCCTGGAGTGTACGGGGGTACGAGCAGTACTTC
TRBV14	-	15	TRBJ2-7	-	CASSLLSGFSYEQYF	TGTGCCAGCAGCCTTCTGAGCGGGTTTTCCTACGAGCAGTACTTC
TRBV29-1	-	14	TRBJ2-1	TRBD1	CSVRRGQGVNEQFF	TGCAGCGTCCGGAGGGGACAGGGGGTCAATGAGCAGTTCTTC
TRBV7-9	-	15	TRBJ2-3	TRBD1	CASSLGGTGTDTQYF	TGTGCCAGCAGCTTAGGGGGGACAGGCACAGATACGCAGTATTTT
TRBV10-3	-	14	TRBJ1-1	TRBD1	CAIRDRGAYTEAFF	TGTGCCATCAGGGACAGGGGGGCGTACACTGAAGCTTTCTTT
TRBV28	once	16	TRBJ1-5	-	CASSTEAWYSNQPQHF	TGTGCCAGCAGTACAGAAGCCTGGTATAGCAATCAGCCCCAGCATTTT
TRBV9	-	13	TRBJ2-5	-	CASSLGQQETQYF	TGTGCCAGCAGCCTCGGACAGCAAGAGACCCAGTACTTC
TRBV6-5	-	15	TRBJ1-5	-	CASSLTSGGNQPQHF	TGTGCCAGCAGTTTAACTTCCGGGGGCAATCAGCCCCAGCATTTT
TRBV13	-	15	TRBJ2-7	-	CASSPGQGRDYEQYF	TGTGCCAGCAGCCCCGGCCAGGGTAGAGACTACGAGCAGTACTTC
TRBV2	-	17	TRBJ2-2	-	CARGPGPDLIGTGELFF	TGTGCCAGGGGGCCCGGGCCCGACCTTATCGGCACCGGGGAGCTGTTTTTT
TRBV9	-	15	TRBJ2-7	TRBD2	CASSVGGTSGIGVYF	TGTGCCAGCAGCGTAGGAGGAACTAGCGGGATCGGTGTGTACTTC
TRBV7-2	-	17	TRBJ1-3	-	CASSLVGRASSGNTIYF	TGTGCCAGCAGCTTAGTTGGGCGGGCCAGCTCTGGAAACACCATATATTTT
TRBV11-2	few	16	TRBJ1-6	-	CASSLGFSSYNSPLHF	TGTGCCAGCAGCTTAGGTTTTAGCTCCTATAATTCACCCCTCCACTTT
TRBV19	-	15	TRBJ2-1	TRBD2	CASSSGTSGYNEQFF	TGTGCCAGTAGTTCCGGGACTAGCGGCTACAATGAGCAGTTCTTC
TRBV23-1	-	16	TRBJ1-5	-	CASSPLDSGADQPQHF	TGCGCCAGCAGTCCCCTGGACTCAGGCGCGGATCAGCCCCAGCATTTT
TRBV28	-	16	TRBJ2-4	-	CASSLPSVLAKNIQYF	TGTGCCAGCAGTTTACCCTCGGTACTAGCCAAAAACATTCAGTACTTC
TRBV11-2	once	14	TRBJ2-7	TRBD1	CASSFQGQTYEQYF	TGTGCCAGCAGCTTTCAGGGACAGACCTACGAGCAGTACTTC
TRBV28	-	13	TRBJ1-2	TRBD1	CASSDTGGEDCTF	TGTGCCAGCAGTGATACAGGGGGCGAGGACTGCACCTTC
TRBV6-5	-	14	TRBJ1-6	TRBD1	CASRRDRDNSPLHF	TGTGCCAGCAGAAGGGACAGAGATAATTCACCCCTCCACTTT
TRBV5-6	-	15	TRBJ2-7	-	CASSLPGRGTYEQYF	TGTGCCAGCAGCTTGCCGGGCAGGGGCACCTACGAGCAGTACTTC
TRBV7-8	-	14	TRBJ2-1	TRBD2	CASTLAGGYSEQFF	TGTGCCAGCACCCTAGCGGGGGGGTACTCTGAGCAGTTCTTC
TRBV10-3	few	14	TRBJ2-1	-	CAISESQNYNEQFF	TGTGCCATCAGTGAGTCTCAGAACTACAATGAGCAGTTCTTC
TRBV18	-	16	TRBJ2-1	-	CASSPRGDSLYNEQFF	TGTGCCAGCTCACCCCGCGGGGACAGCCTCTACAATGAGCAGTTCTTC
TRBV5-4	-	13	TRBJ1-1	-	CASSGGWNTEAFF	TGTGCCAGCAGCGGTGGCTGGAACACTGAAGCTTTCTTT
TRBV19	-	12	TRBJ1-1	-	CASSIGGFEAFF	TGTGCCAGTAGTATAGGAGGGTTTGAAGCTTTCTTT